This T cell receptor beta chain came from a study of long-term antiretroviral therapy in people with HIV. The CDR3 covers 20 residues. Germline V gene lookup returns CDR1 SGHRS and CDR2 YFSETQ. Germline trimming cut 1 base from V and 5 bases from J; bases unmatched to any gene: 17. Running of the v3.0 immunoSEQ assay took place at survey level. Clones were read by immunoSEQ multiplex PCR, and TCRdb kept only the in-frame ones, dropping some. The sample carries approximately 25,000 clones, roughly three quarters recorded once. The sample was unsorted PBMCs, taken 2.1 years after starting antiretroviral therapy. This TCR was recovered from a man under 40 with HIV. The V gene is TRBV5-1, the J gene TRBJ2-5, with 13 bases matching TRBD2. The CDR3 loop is CASSLSPLSGLAGVWETQYF. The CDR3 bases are TGCGCCAGCAGCTTGTCCCCACTTTCCGGACTAGCGGGAGTCTGGGAGACCCAGTACTTC.